This T cell receptor beta chain is from a study of T cells in Graves' hyperthyroidism and ophthalmopathy. Patients counted as stable if ophthalmopathy did not develop within 18 months. The CDR3 regions of TCR beta were amplified from RNA transcripts. HTBI primers were employed in a first-round RT-PCR of the TCR CDR3. TCRdb re-derived calls from the multiplex PCR reads in MiXCR, one entry per CDR3 protein. The sample includes about 360,000 distinct CDR3 sequences, less than 15% of them seen just once. In this sample, this clonotype turned up many times. The sequence was collected from a woman in her late teens or twenties with Graves' hyperthyroidism. The material sequenced was blood.

The CDR3 DNA reads TGTGCCAGCAGTGAGGAAGGAGCGTCGGAAGCTTTCTTT. The encoded protein is CASSEEGASEAFF. V and J are TRBV2 and TRBJ1-1; no definite D call. Per the germline V gene, CDR1 is SNHLY and CDR2 is FYNNEI. This CDR3 is 13 amino acids long. V was shortened by 3 bases and J by 8 bases, with 13 bases between the two germline ends.